This passage covers 20 T cell receptor beta chains from one sample sequenced in a study of control samples from healthy donors and cancer patients. The table came from immunoSEQ multiplex PCR; TCRdb's copy has only in-frame clones and leaves some out. The table lists roughly 130,000 clones, about 88% of them singletons. The sequencing input was blood. These receptor sequences come from a middle-aged man in good health.

V is TRBV19 and J is TRBJ2-2, with D perhaps matching TRBD1 (6 bases). This CDR3 region has 15 residues. From germline, CDR1 is LNHDA and CDR2 SQIVND (reference sequence). V gave up 1 base and J gave up 5 bases, with 11 bases separating them. The chain's CDR3 is CASSIGGRGTGELFF. The CDR3 DNA reads as TGTGCCAGTAGTATAGGGGGGCGCGGAACCGGGGAGCTGTTTTTT.

The chain employs TRBV9 and TRBJ2-3; D is perhaps TRBD1 (5 bases). Germline assignment: CDR1 SGDLS and CDR2 YYNGEE. CDR3 length: 15 residues. Trimming stripped 6 bases from V and 3 bases from J, with 17 bases between. CDR3 amino acids: CASTRQGISTDTQYF. CDR3 sequence (DNA): TGTGCCAGCACCCGCCAGGGCATCAGTACAGATACGCAGTATTTT. Complete variable domain (other parts from reference TRBV9 and TRBJ2-3): DSGVTQTPKHLITATGQRVTLRCSPRSGDLSVYWYQQSLDQGLQFLIQYYNGEERAKGNILERFSAQQFPDLHSELNLSSLELGDSALYFCASTRQGISTDTQYFGPGTRLTVL.

The chain is built from TRBV2 and TRBJ1-2, with D perhaps matching TRBD1 (5 bases). V was pared by 3 bases and J by 2 bases, with 7 bases between. This CDR3 comprises 13 residues. Germline CDR1 and CDR2: SNHLY and FYNNEI. In nucleotides, the CDR3 is TGTGCCAGCAGTGACAGGGCGAACTATGGCTACACCTTC. Its protein is CASSDRANYGYTF. Combining the CDR3 with reference TRBV2 and TRBJ1-2 gives the whole variable domain EPEVTQTPSHQVTQMGQEVILRCVPISNHLYFYWYRQILGQKVEFLVSFYNNEISEKSEIFDDQFSVERPDGSNFTLKIRSTKLEDSAMYFCASSDRANYGYTFGSGTRLTVV.

The V and J genes are TRBV9 and TRBJ2-2; TRBD2 is a possible D gene (6 bases). This CDR3 spans 13 amino acids. The germline V gene encodes CDR1 SGDLS and CDR2 YYNGEE. The V end lost 4 bases, the J end lost 5 bases, and 9 bases lay between the germline ends. As DNA, the CDR3 is TGTGCCAGCAGCCCTGGGGGGACCGGGGAGCTGTTTTTT. Its protein product is CASSPGGTGELFF.

The V and J genes are TRBV11-2 and TRBJ1-2, with a possible D match to TRBD1 (6 bases). The CDR3 covers 15 residues. Germline assignment: CDR1 SGHAT and CDR2 FQNNGV. Trimming pared 1 base from V and 3 bases from J, leaving 12 bases between. The CDR3 nucleotides are TGTGCCAGCAGCTTAGGGTGGGCAGGGGACTATGGCTACACCTTC. Amino acids: CASSLGWAGDYGYTF. The full variable domain, completed using reference TRBV11-2 and TRBJ1-2, is EAGVAQSPRYKIIEKRQSVAFWCNPISGHATLYWYQQILGQGPKLLIQFQNNGVVDDSQLPKDRFSAERLKGVDSTLKIQPAKLEDSAVYLCASSLGWAGDYGYTFGSGTRLTVV.

This clone was recorded once. J is TRBJ1-2 and V is TRBV30; D might be TRBD1 (5 bases). CDR1 and CDR2 (germline): GTSNPN, SVGIG (reference sequence). Trimming took 4 bases from V and 7 from J, leaving 13 bases between them. The CDR3 covers 12 residues. CDR3 DNA: TGTGCCTGGAAGGTTCCCGGGGGTGGCTACACCTTC. It specifies CAWKVPGGGYTF.

The chain carries TRBV3-1 (or the pseudogene TRBV3-2) and TRBJ2-3; a weak D match, TRBD2 (7 bases). Per the germline V gene, CDR1 is LGHDT and CDR2 is YNNKEL (reference sequence). V lost 6 bases, J lost 3 bases, and 22 bases lay in between. The CDR3 totals 17 residues. CDR3 in amino acids: CASSLEWGGGMTDTQYF. DNA of the CDR3: TGTGCCAGCAGTCTTGAATGGGGGGGCGGGATGACAGATACGCAGTATTTT.

This chain joins TRBV3-1 (or the pseudogene TRBV3-2) and TRBJ2-7; 10 positions match TRBD1. J was trimmed by 2 bases and V by 5 bases; bases with no gene match: 3. The germline V gene encodes CDR1 LGHDT and CDR2 YNNKEL (reference sequence). There are 14 residues in the CDR3. CDR3: CASSNGQGAYEQYF. DNA for the CDR3: TGTGCCAGCAGCAATGGACAGGGGGCCTACGAGCAGTACTTC.

J is TRBJ1-1 and V is TRBV3-1 (or the pseudogene TRBV3-2); the D is unclear. The CDR3 is made up of 15 amino acids. V shed 0 bases and J shed 3 bases, with 11 bases lying between them. Germline lookup yields CDR1 LGHDT and CDR2 YNNKEL (reference sequence). The CDR3 sequence: CASSQENWADTEAFF. CDR3 coding DNA: TGTGCCAGCAGCCAAGAGAATTGGGCGGACACTGAAGCTTTCTTT.

The rearrangement links TRBV5-1 to TRBJ2-2; 9 bases are a match to TRBD2. Per the germline V gene, CDR1 is SGHRS and CDR2 is YFSETQ. The CDR3 has 16 residues. Trimming cost V 4 bases and J 1 base; bases outside gene matches: 5. As DNA, the CDR3 is TGCGCCAGCAGCCGAGCGGGGGGAGAGAACACCGGGGAGCTGTTTTTT. The encoded protein is CASSRAGGENTGELFF.

Notes on this clone: In the same sample, other DNA sequences code for this CDR3. The chain couples TRBV24-1 to TRBJ2-7, with TRBD1 identical over 7 bases. The CDR3 sequence is 12 residues long. Germline V lookup: CDR1 KGHDR, CDR2 SFDVKD. V dropped 4 bases and J dropped 4; count of bases not matched to a gene: 0. CDR3: CATSEQGYEQYF. CDR3 coding DNA: TGTGCCACCAGTGAACAGGGGTACGAGCAGTACTTC.

CDR3 nucleotide sequence: TGTGCCAGCAGCCCTCGCCGGGACAGAAACACCGGGGAGCTGTTTTTT. Translated: CASSPRRDRNTGELFF. V usage is TRBV9 and J usage is TRBJ2-2, with 7 bases aligning to TRBD1. Germline V gives CDR1 SGDLS, CDR2 YYNGEE. There are 16 residues in the CDR3. After removal of 4 bases from V and 2 bases from J, the junction contained 8 bases not matched to a gene.

CDR3 coding DNA: TGCGCCAGCAGCTTGGAGGTTAACTATGGCTACACCTTC. It encodes CASSLEVNYGYTF. The V gene is TRBV5-1, the J gene TRBJ1-2; D gene ambiguous. The germline V and J ends were trimmed by 0 bases and 1 base, with 4 bases remaining between them. The length of the CDR3 is 13 residues. Germline V gene lookup returns CDR1 SGHRS and CDR2 YFSETQ.

This clone was seen more than once but under ten times. V is TRBV28 and J is TRBJ1-2; D is uncertain. The CDR3 extends over 12 amino acids. V shed 3 bases and J shed 4 bases, with 6 bases lying between them. Germline V gives CDR1 MDHEN, CDR2 SYDVKM. CDR3 DNA: TGTGCCAGCAGTTTCAACAGCTATGGCTACACCTTC. Amino acids: CASSFNSYGYTF.

The V gene is TRBV28, the J gene TRBJ2-1; 12 bases line up with TRBD2. The trim removed 5 bases at V and 0 bases at J, leaving 14 bases unmatched. Germline V gene data show CDR1 as MDHEN and CDR2 as SYDVKM. The CDR3 length is 20 residues. CDR3 residues: CASSPPRGLAGYSSYNEQFF. CDR3 DNA sequence: TGTGCCAGCAGTCCCCCGAGGGGACTAGCGGGTTATAGCTCCTACAATGAGCAGTTCTTC.

This chain connects TRBV6-1 to TRBJ2-7, with unresolved D. The CDR3 extends over 12 amino acids. Trimming pared 2 bases from V and 2 bases from J, leaving 4 bases between. CDR1 and CDR2 from the germline V gene are MNHNS and SASEGT. The chain's CDR3 is CASSETAYEQYF. The CDR3 coding sequence is TGTGCCAGCAGTGAAACAGCCTACGAGCAGTACTTC.

The gene calls are TRBV7-9 and TRBJ2-3; 11 nucleotides agree with TRBD1. CDR1 and CDR2 (germline): SEHNR, FQNEAQ (reference sequence). This CDR3 has 17 amino acids. V shed 4 bases, J shed 5 bases, and the junction held 11 bases outside the gene matches. CDR3 sequence reads: CASSSITGTGGRDTQYF. CDR3 nucleotides: TGTGCCAGCAGCTCAATTACCGGGACAGGGGGACGAGATACGCAGTATTTT.

The chain links TRBV12-3 or TRBV12-4 to TRBJ1-2, with D uncertain. The CDR3 covers 11 residues. Trimming pared 7 bases from V and 8 bases from J, leaving 11 bases between. The CDR3 sequence: CASIGPGGYTF. The CDR3 nucleotides read TGTGCCAGCATAGGACCCGGGGGCTACACCTTC.

The chain couples TRBV10-1 to TRBJ2-2; TRBD1 might be the D (5 bases). This CDR3 contains 15 residues. Trimming stripped 5 bases from V and 5 bases from J, with 15 bases between. In germline, CDR1 is WNHNN, CDR2 SYGVQD (reference sequence). This CDR3 reads CASSLSLQGTGELFF. The CDR3 DNA follows: TGCGCCAGCAGTCTAAGCCTCCAGGGAACCGGGGAGCTGTTTTTT.

The chain carries TRBV13 and TRBJ2-7; 10 nucleotides agree with TRBD1. This CDR3 has 14 residues. CDR1 and CDR2 (germline): PRHDT, FYEKMQ (reference sequence). V lost 5 bases and J lost 3; bases outside the gene matches: 4. CDR3 in DNA: TGTGCCAGCAGCACCGGACAGGGGGGCTACGAGCAGTACTTC. Amino acid sequence: CASSTGQGGYEQYF.